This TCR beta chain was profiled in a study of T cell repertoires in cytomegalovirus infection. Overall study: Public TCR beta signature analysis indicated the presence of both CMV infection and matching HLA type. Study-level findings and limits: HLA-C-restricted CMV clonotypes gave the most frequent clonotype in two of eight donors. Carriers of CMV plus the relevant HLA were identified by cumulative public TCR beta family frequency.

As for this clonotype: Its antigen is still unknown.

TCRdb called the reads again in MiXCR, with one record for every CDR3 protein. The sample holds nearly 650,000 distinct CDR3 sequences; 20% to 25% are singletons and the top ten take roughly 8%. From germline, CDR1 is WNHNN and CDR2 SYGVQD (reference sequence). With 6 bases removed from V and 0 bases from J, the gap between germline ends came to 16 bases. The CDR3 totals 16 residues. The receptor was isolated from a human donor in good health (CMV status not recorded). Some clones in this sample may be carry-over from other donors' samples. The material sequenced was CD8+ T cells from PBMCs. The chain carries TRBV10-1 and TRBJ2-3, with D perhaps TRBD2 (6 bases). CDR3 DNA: TGCGCCAGCAGACCCTCACTAGCCTCTAGCACAGATACGCAGTATTTT. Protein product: CASRPSLASSTDTQYF.